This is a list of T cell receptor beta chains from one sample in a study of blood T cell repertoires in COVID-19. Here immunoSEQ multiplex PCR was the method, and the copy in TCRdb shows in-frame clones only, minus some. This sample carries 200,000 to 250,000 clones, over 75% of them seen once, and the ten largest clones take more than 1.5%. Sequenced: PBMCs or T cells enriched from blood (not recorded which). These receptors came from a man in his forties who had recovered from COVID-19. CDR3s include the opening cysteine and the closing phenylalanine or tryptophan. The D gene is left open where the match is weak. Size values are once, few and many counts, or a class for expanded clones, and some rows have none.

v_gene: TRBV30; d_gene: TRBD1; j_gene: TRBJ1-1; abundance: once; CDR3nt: TGTGCCTGGAGTCCCCAACAGGGGGCGAGGACTGAAGCTTTCTTT; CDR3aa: CAWSPQQGARTEAFF
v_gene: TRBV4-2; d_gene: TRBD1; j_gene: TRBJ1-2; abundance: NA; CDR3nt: TGTGCCAGCAGCCAAGAAATGGGACAGGGAAAGGGCTACACCTTC; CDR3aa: CASSQEMGQGKGYTF
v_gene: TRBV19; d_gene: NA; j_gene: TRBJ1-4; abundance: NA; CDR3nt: TGTGCCAGTACCTCCCCACCCCGAGGGACTAATGAAAAACTGTTTTTT; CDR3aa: CASTSPPRGTNEKLFF
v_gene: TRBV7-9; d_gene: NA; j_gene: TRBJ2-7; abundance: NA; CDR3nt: TGTGCCAGCAGCTTACAGTCAGGCCGGGAGGAGCAGTACTTC; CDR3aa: CASSLQSGREEQYF
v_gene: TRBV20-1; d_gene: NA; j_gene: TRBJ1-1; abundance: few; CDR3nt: TGCAGTATAGCGAACACTGAAGCTTTCTTT; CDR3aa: CSIANTEAFF
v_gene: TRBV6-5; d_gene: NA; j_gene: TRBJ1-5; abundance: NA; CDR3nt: TGTGCCAGCTCAGGAGGGACGGAACAGCCCCAGCATTTT; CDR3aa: CASSGGTEQPQHF
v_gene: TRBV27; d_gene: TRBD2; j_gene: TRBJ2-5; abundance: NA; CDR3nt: TGTGCCAGCAGTATACCTAGCGGGGGAGGGGGCGAGACCCAGTACTTC; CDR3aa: CASSIPSGGGGETQYF
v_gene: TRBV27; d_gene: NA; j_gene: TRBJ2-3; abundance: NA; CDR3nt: TGTGCCAGCAGTTTATATGGAGGAGATACGCAGTATTTT; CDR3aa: CASSLYGGDTQYF
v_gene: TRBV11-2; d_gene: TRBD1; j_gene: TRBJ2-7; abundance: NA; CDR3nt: TGTGCCAGCAGACCGCTGGACAGGCCCGGCTACGAGCAGTACTTC; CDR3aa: CASRPLDRPGYEQYF
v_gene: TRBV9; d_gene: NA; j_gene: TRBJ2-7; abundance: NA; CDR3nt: TGTGCCAGCAGCGTAGACGGGGGACAGTATAAGCAGTACTTC; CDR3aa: CASSVDGGQYKQYF
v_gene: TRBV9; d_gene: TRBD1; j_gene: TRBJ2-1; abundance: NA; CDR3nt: TGTGCCAGCAGCGTAGCATCAGGGACAGGGAATGAGCAGTTCTTC; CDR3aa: CASSVASGTGNEQFF
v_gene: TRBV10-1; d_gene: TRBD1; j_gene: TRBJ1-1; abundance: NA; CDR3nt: TGCGCCAGCAGTCAGGACAGGGTCAGGGCTGAAGCTTTCTTT; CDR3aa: CASSQDRVRAEAFF
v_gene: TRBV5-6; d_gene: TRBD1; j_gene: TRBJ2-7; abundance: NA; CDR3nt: TGTGCCAGCAGCTTGGTCGGACGAGGGACAGGGGAGGACGAGCAGTACTTC; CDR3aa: CASSLVGRGTGEDEQYF
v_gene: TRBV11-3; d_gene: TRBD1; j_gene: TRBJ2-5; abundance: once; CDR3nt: TGTGCCAGCAGTCTTAGGACAGGCTCAAGGGAGACCCAGTACTTC; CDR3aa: CASSLRTGSRETQYF
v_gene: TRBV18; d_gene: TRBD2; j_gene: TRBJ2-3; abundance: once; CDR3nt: TGTGCCAGCTCACCAATGTCTAGCGGGGTCGATACGCAGTATTTT; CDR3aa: CASSPMSSGVDTQYF
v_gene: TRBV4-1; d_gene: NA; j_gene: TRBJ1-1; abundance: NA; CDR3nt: TGCGCCAGCAGCCAGCAAGGCGGGGGGCACACTGAAGCTTTCTTT; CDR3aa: CASSQQGGGHTEAFF
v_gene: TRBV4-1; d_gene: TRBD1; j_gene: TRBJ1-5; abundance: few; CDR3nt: TGCGCCAGCAGCCAAACGACAGGGGATGAGCAGCCCCAGCATTTT; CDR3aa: CASSQTTGDEQPQHF
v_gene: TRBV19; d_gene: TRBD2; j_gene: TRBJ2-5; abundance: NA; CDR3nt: TGTGCCAGTAGTATATGGTCTAGCGGGGGTCAAGAGACCCAGTACTTC; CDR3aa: CASSIWSSGGQETQYF
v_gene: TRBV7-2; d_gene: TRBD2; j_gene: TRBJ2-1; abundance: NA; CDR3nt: TGTGCCAGCAGCTCCCGGACTAGCGGGTACAATGAGCAGTTCTTC; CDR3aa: CASSSRTSGYNEQFF
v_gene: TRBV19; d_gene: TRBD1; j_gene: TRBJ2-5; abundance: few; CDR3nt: TGTGCCACCCAGGGGGCAGGTCCAACCCAGTACTTC; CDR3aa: CATQGAGPTQYF
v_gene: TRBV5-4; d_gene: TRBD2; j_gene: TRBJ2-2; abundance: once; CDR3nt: TGTGCCAGCAGCCAGCGGACTAGCGCGAACACCGGGGAGCTGTTTTTT; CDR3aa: CASSQRTSANTGELFF
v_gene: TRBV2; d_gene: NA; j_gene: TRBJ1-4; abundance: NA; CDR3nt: TGTGCCAGCAGTGAAGGGGGCAGGGCTAATGAAAAACTGTTTTTT; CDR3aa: CASSEGGRANEKLFF
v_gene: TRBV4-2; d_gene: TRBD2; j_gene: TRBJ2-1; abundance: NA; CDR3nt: TGTGCCAGCAGCCAAGAAAGCGGGGTATGGAGTGAGCAGTTCTTC; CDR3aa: CASSQESGVWSEQFF
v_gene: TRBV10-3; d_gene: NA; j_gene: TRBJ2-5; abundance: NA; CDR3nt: TGTGCCATCAGTGAGGGACAGAACACCCAAGAGACCCAGTACTTC; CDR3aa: CAISEGQNTQETQYF
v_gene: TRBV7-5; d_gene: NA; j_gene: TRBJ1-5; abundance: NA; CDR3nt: TGTGTCAGAAGCTTAGAAGTTACAGAACATTATAGCAATCAGCCCCAGCATTTT; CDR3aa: CVRSLEVTEHYSNQPQHF
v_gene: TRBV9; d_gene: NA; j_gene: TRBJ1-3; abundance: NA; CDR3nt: TGTGCCAGCAGCCGAGGAGGACCCCACTCTGGAAACACCATATATTTT; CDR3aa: CASSRGGPHSGNTIYF
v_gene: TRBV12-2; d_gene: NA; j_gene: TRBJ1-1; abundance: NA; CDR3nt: TGTGCAAGTCGTTCCGGGAGAAACACTGAAGCTTTCTTT; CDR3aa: CASRSGRNTEAFF
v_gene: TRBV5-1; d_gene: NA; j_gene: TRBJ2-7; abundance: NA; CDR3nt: TGCGCCAGCAGCCCCCGGGGTGGGCTCAGGGGTGTCGGGGAGCAGTACTTC; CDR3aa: CASSPRGGLRGVGEQYF
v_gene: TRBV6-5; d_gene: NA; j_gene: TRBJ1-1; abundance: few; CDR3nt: TGTGCCACCTCGATTCTAATGAAGGAAGCTTTCTTT; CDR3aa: CATSILMKEAFF
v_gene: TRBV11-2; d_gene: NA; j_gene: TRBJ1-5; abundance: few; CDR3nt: TGTGCCAGCAGGGGGGACTACAATCAGCCCCAGCATTTT; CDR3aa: CASRGDYNQPQHF
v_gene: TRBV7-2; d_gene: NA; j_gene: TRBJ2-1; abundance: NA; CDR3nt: TGTGCCAGCAGCACGACTTGGTACAATGAGCAGTTCTTC; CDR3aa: CASSTTWYNEQFF
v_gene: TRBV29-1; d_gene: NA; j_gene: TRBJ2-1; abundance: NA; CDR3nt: TGCAGCGTAGAGGGCTGGACCAAAGAGCAGTTCTTC; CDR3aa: CSVEGWTKEQFF